The 24 T cell receptor beta chains in this list originate from one sample, sequenced in a study of cytomegalovirus exposure and HLA in healthy donors. The PCR made use of 60 Vbeta and 13 Jbeta primers. The data were produced by immunoSEQ multiplex PCR, yet TCRdb's version contains in-frame clones alone and is incomplete. Among approximately 210,000 clones listed, over 75% were seen once. The sequencing sample was made of PBMCs. The receptor set was obtained from a man younger than 35 in good health and CMV-seronegative.

V usage is TRBV28 and J usage is TRBJ1-4; 8 nucleotides align to TRBD1. The V gene end was trimmed by 4 bases and the J gene end by 8 bases; junction bases not matched to a gene: 9. Germline assignment: CDR1 MDHEN and CDR2 SYDVKM. The CDR3 consists of 15 residues. CDR3: CASSSPGGWREKLFF. The DNA for the CDR3 is TGTGCCAGCAGTTCCCCAGGGGGCTGGAGAGAAAAACTGTTTTTT. Full variable domain (rest looked up from reference TRBV28 and TRBJ1-4): DVKVTQSSRYLVKRTGEKVFLECVQDMDHENMFWYRQDPGLGLRLIYFSYDVKMKEKGDIPEGYSVSREKKERFSLILESASTNQTSMYLCASSSPGGWREKLFFGSGTQLSVL.

The chain is built from TRBV6-5 and TRBJ2-1; 11 bases are shared with TRBD2. This CDR3 contains 15 residues. Trimming took 6 bases from V and 3 from J; bases not matched to a gene: 4. CDR1 is MNHEY, CDR2 SVGAGI, per germline. The CDR3 here is CASSDGLAGYNEQFF. CDR3 DNA: TGTGCCAGCAGCGATGGACTAGCGGGCTACAATGAGCAGTTCTTC.

This clone was counted a few times. The chain carries TRBV19 and TRBJ2-5; possible D gene TRBD1, 7 bases. Germline V gene lookup returns CDR1 LNHDA and CDR2 SQIVND (reference sequence). CDR3 length: 17 amino acids. Trimming took off 2 bases at V and 2 bases at J, with 18 bases between the two ends. The CDR3 spells CASSIRLGAGGQETQYF. The CDR3 DNA is TGTGCCAGTAGTATAAGATTGGGTGCAGGGGGGCAAGAGACCCAGTACTTC.

This chain links TRBV5-1 with TRBJ2-7; the match to TRBD1 covers 8 bases. Unmatched junction bases numbered 3, after V lost 0 bases and J lost 4 bases. This CDR3 contains 14 residues. The V gene's germline CDR1 is SGHRS and CDR2 YFSETQ. CDR3 sequence (DNA): TGCGCCAGCAGCTTGGGGCAGGGGGCATACGAGCAGTACTTC. Amino acids: CASSLGQGAYEQYF.

The rearrangement links TRBV19 to TRBJ1-2; weak D call: TRBD1 (5 bases). The V end lost 6 bases, the J end lost 2 bases, and 10 bases lay between the germline ends. The CDR3 spans 13 residues. Germline CDR1 reads LNHDA; CDR2 reads SQIVND (reference sequence). CDR3 residues: CASRTDKNYGYTF. CDR3 nucleotide sequence: TGTGCCAGTAGGACAGACAAGAACTATGGCTACACCTTC.

The rearrangement joins TRBV30 to TRBJ1-3; D is undetermined. Trimming removed 6 bases from V and 0 bases from J, with 12 bases in between. CDR1 is GTSNPN and CDR2 is SVGIG in the germline V gene (reference sequence). The length of the CDR3 is 14 residues. CDR3 amino acids: CACLSPGSGNTIYF. The CDR3 DNA follows: TGTGCCTGCCTGAGCCCTGGCTCTGGAAACACCATATATTTT.

As to this clone: Germline is not matched at one junction end, which may reflect a read error. The chain joins TRBV7-2 to TRBJ2-5; 10 bases are a match to TRBD2. In germline, CDR1 is SGHTA, CDR2 FQGNSA. This CDR3 spans 17 amino acids. CDR3 loop: CASSLASSGGARETQYF. Here the CDR3 DNA reads TGTGCCAGCAGCCTAGCTTCCAGCGGGGGGGCCAGAGAGACCCAGTACTTC.

This chain links TRBV5-5 with TRBJ2-1, with 7 bases aligning to TRBD1. The CDR3 length is 15 residues. The trim removed 3 bases at V and 7 bases at J, leaving 10 bases unmatched. Germline V lookup: CDR1 SGHKS, CDR2 YYEKEE (reference sequence). The CDR3: CASSSRQGSGNEQFF. The CDR3 coding sequence is TGTGCCAGCAGCTCTCGACAGGGCTCCGGGAATGAGCAGTTCTTC.

The chain couples TRBV13 to TRBJ2-7; 9 bases map to TRBD1. Trimming at V came to 5 bases and at J to 4 bases, leaving 9 bases not matched to a gene. Germline CDR1 reads PRHDT; CDR2 reads FYEKMQ (reference sequence). The CDR3 consists of 15 residues. Here the CDR3 reads CASSTGTGKLYEQYF. The DNA of the CDR3 is TGTGCCAGCAGCACCGGGACAGGGAAACTATACGAGCAGTACTTC. Supplemented by reference TRBV13 and TRBJ2-7, the full variable domain reads AAGVIQSPRHLIKEKRETATLKCYPIPRHDTVYWYQQGPGQDPQFLISFYEKMQSDKGSIPDRFSAQQFSDYHSELNMSSLELGDSALYFCASSTGTGKLYEQYFGPGTRLTVT.

The J gene is TRBJ2-1, the V gene TRBV7-2; 9 nucleotides agree with TRBD2. The germline CDR1 and CDR2 sequences are SGHTA and FQGNSA. The V and J ends lost 5 bases and 6 bases, in that order; junction bases with no gene match: 8. This CDR3 is 15 amino acids long. CDR3 loop: CASSPSGGPLNEQFF. Written as DNA, the CDR3 is TGTGCCAGCAGCCCCAGCGGGGGGCCCCTCAATGAGCAGTTCTTC.

The chain uses TRBV27 and TRBJ1-1; unclear D gene. This CDR3 comprises 12 residues. From germline, CDR1 is MNHEY and CDR2 SMNVEV (reference sequence). V was trimmed by 8 bases and J by 4 bases, leaving 11 bases between them. CDR3 loop: CASGGLGTEAFF. The CDR3 nucleotides read TGTGCCAGCGGCGGGTTGGGCACTGAAGCTTTCTTT.

The rearrangement uses TRBV2 and TRBJ1-3; tentative D call: TRBD1 (6 bases). CDR3 size: 15 residues. The germline V and J ends were trimmed by 5 bases and 4 bases, with 15 bases remaining between them. Germline-derived CDR1 and CDR2 are SNHLY and FYNNEI. The CDR3 coding sequence is TGTGCCAGCAGTCCCGGGACAACAAAGGGAAACACCATATATTTT. Amino acids: CASSPGTTKGNTIYF.

V is TRBV6-1 and J is TRBJ2-7; 9 bases fit TRBD1. The CDR3 runs to 14 residues. V dropped 4 bases and J dropped 4; count of bases not matched to a gene: 5. Germline-derived CDR1 and CDR2 are MNHNS and SASEGT. The CDR3 region has the DNA TGTGCCAGCAGTGGGACAGGGGCGGGGTACGAGCAGTACTTC. It codes for CASSGTGAGYEQYF.

The chain employs TRBV28 and TRBJ2-1; 9 positions agree with TRBD1. CDR3 length: 15 residues. Germline trimming cut 4 bases from V and 6 bases from J; bases unmatched to any gene: 7. The germline V gene has CDR1 MDHEN and CDR2 SYDVKM. The CDR3 loop reads CASSSRDREGNEQFF. CDR3 coding DNA: TGTGCCAGCAGTTCCAGGGACAGGGAGGGCAATGAGCAGTTCTTC.

The chain is built from TRBV5-1 and TRBJ2-1; 10 bases agree with TRBD1. The V gene's germline CDR1 is SGHRS and CDR2 YFSETQ. The CDR3 covers 15 residues. With V trimmed by 3 bases and J by 5 bases, 5 bases remained unmatched. CDR3 region: CASSSGDRGHNEQFF. CDR3 DNA: TGCGCCAGCAGCTCTGGGGACAGGGGCCACAATGAGCAGTTCTTC.

This chain links TRBV19 with TRBJ1-1; a weak D match, TRBD1 (5 bases). This CDR3 has 16 amino acids. The germline CDR1 and CDR2 sequences are LNHDA and SQIVND (reference sequence). Deletions cut 5 bases from V and 4 bases from J, with 20 bases between. CDR3 loop: CASSVTVGGLGTEAFF. The CDR3 DNA follows: TGTGCCAGTAGTGTGACAGTGGGGGGGTTGGGCACTGAAGCTTTCTTT.

This clone was seen only once. The chain links TRBV4-3 to TRBJ2-7; perhaps TRBD1 as D (5 bases). The V gene's germline CDR1 is LGHNA and CDR2 YSLEER. The CDR3 is made up of 20 amino acids. Trimming removed 1 base at V and 6 bases at J, with 31 bases between. This chain's CDR3 is CASSQVLNSAPGFGPREQYF. CDR3 nucleotide sequence: TGCGCCAGCAGCCAAGTCTTGAATTCGGCCCCAGGGTTTGGGCCACGCGAGCAGTACTTC.

This clone appeared a few times. The chain joins TRBV5-4 to TRBJ2-6; D might be TRBD1 (6 bases). Germline V gene lookup returns CDR1 SGHNT and CDR2 YYREEE (reference sequence). The CDR3 totals 16 residues. Trimming removed 1 base from V and 0 bases from J, with 8 bases in between. This CDR3 reads CASSLPTGSGANVLTF. The CDR3 nucleotides are TGTGCCAGCAGCTTGCCGACAGGCTCTGGGGCCAACGTCCTGACTTTC.

The chain employs TRBV7-2 and TRBJ2-5; 8 bases align to TRBD1. Germline CDR1 reads SGHTA; CDR2 reads FQGNSA. V gave up 5 bases and J gave up 2 bases; unmatched junction bases: 4. The CDR3 extends over 14 amino acids. The CDR3 loop is CASSATGAQETQYF. CDR3 DNA sequence: TGTGCCAGCAGCGCGACAGGGGCACAAGAGACCCAGTACTTC.

The chain recombines TRBV7-3 with TRBJ2-2; 9 nucleotides line up with TRBD1. This CDR3 comprises 17 residues. In germline, CDR1 is SGHTA, CDR2 FQGTGA. V dropped 1 base and J dropped 4; count of bases not matched to a gene: 7. The CDR3 sequence: CASSLNGGQGGTGELFF. Written as DNA, the CDR3 is TGTGCCAGCAGCTTAAACGGGGGACAGGGAGGCACCGGGGAGCTGTTTTTT.

The CDR3, as DNA: TGTGCCAGCAGTGAGGGGACAGGGTTCGACTATGGCTACACCTTC. Translated, it gives CASSEGTGFDYGYTF. The chain links TRBV2 to TRBJ1-2; 9 bases match TRBD1. Germline trimming cut 3 bases from V and 3 bases from J; bases unmatched to any gene: 5. The germline CDR1 and CDR2 sequences are SNHLY and FYNNEI. The CDR3 is made up of 15 amino acids.

CDR3 amino acids: CASSLPRDTTKSEQYF. The CDR3 coding sequence is TGTGCCAGCAGCCTCCCCCGGGACACTACTAAGTCCGAGCAGTACTTC. The chain recombines TRBV2 with TRBJ2-7, with D possibly matching TRBD1 (6 bases). V was trimmed by 6 bases and J by 6 bases, leaving 24 bases between them. There are 16 residues in the CDR3. The V gene's germline CDR1 is SNHLY and CDR2 FYNNEI.

In this sample, this clone turned up once. CDR3 nucleotide sequence: TGTGCTAGTGGTTTGACCGACTTCAATCAGCCCCAGCATTTT. It is translated as CASGLTDFNQPQHF. This chain connects TRBV12-5 to TRBJ1-5; D not certain. CDR3 size: 14 residues. The germline V gene encodes CDR1 LGHNT and CDR2 FRNRAP. Trimming shortened V by 2 bases and J by 3 bases, and 8 bases separated the two germline ends.

The gene calls are TRBV28 and TRBJ1-4; 7 bases match TRBD1. Germline CDR1 is MDHEN and CDR2 is SYDVKM. V dropped 5 bases and J dropped 4; count of bases not matched to a gene: 7. The CDR3 is made up of 15 amino acids. Here the CDR3 DNA reads TGTGCCAGCAGTGTAGGAGGGGGCCTTAATGAAAAACTGTTTTTT. Residues: CASSVGGGLNEKLFF.